This T cell receptor beta chain stems from a study of T-cell reconstitution after alpha-beta-depleted transplantation in children. CDR3 length equals 13 residues. Between the trimmed V and J ends, which lost 0 bases and 6 bases, there was a span of 10 bases. Germline CDR1 is SGHRS and CDR2 is YFSETQ. This clonotype has at least ten counts. Molecular barcoding with unique molecular identifiers was used for the TCRbeta library. TCRdb reanalysed the PCR reads using MiXCR and keeps one entry per CDR3 protein. The sample has about 20,000 distinct CDR3 sequences; roughly 13% are singletons. Sequences were derived from PBMCs, mostly from graft donor cells, sampled 60 days after TCRalphabeta/CD19-depleted stem cell transplant. The receptor comes from a female patient aged 2 to 10 who had a stem cell transplant for congenital amegakaryocytic thrombocytopenia, so the T cells may come from the graft donor. The chain recombines TRBV5-1 with TRBJ2-7; D call uncertain. The CDR3: CASSLDVAREQYF. The CDR3 DNA sequence: TGCGCCAGCAGCTTGGATGTAGCCCGCGAGCAGTACTTC.